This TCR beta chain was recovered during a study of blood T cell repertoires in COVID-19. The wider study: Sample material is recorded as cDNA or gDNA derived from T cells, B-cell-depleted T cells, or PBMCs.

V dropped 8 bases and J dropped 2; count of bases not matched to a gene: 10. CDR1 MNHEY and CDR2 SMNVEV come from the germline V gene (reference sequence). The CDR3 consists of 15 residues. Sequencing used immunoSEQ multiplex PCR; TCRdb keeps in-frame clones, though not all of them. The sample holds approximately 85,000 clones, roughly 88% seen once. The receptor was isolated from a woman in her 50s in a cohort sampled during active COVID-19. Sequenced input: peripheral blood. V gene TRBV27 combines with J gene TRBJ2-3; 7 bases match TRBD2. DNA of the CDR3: TGTGCCAGCCGGGGGGTCCAGCCCTACACAGATACGCAGTATTTT. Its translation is CASRGVQPYTDTQYF.